This TCR beta chain was sequenced during a study of T cell clonality in common variable immunodeficiency. This clone was observed many times. Produced via immunoSEQ multiplex PCR; TCRdb's table is partial and in-frame only. The sample is made up of about 52,000 clones, none counted only once. This TCR came from a person aged 18-70 years in good health. The sequencing input was peripheral blood mononuclear cells.

The sequenced part of the CDR3 DNA is TGTGCCAGCAGCTTGTGGCAGGGAATGAGTTCACCC. This translates into CASSLWQGMSSP. The whole CDR3 region reads CASSLWQGMSSPLHF. This chain joins TRBV5-6 and TRBJ1-6; TRBD1 might be the D (5 bases). The read ends 3 residues early relative to the CDR3; the germline J gene fills the gap. The CDR3 is made up of 15 amino acids. The V and J ends lost 1 base and 9 bases respectively, with 14 bases between them. Germline loops: CDR1 SGHDT, CDR2 YYEEEE.